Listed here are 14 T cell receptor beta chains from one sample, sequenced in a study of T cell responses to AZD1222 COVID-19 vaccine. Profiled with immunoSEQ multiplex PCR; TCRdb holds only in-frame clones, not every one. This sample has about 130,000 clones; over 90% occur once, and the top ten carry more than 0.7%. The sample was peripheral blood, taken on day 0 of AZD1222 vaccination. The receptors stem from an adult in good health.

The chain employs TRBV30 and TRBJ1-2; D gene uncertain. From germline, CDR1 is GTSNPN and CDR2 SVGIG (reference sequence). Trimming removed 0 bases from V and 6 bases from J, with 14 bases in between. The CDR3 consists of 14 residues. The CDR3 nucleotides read TGTGCCTGGAGTGTACTCGACCGAGAAAATGGCTACACCTTC. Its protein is CAWSVLDRENGYTF.

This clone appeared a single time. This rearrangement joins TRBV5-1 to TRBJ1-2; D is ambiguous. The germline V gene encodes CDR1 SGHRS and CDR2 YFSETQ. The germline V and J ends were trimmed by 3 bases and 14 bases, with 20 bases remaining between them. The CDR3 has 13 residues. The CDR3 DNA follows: TGCGCCAGCAGCTATATTAGGGCCCCTAGAGGAACCTTC. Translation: CASSYIRAPRGTF. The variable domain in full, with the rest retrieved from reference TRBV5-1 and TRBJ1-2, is KAGVTQTPRYLIKTRGQQVTLSCSPISGHRSVSWYQQTPGQGLQFLFEYFSETQRNKGNFPGRFSGRQFSNSRSEMNVSTLELGDSALYLCASSYIRAPRGTFGSGTRLTVV.

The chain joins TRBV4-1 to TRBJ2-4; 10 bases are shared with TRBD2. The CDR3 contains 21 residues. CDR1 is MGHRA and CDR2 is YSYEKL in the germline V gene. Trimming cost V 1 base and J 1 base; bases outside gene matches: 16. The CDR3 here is CASSQGLERGGSGGAKNIQYF. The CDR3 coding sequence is TGCGCCAGCAGCCAAGGGTTGGAGCGGGGGGGCTCCGGAGGGGCCAAAAACATTCAGTACTTC.

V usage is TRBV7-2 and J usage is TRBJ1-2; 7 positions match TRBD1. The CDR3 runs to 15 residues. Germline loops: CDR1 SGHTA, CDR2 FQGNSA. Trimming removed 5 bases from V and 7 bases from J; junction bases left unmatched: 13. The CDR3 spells CASSGYTGAPGGYTF. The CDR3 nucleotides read TGTGCCAGCAGCGGATATACAGGGGCGCCGGGTGGCTACACCTTC. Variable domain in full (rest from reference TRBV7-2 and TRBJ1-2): GAGVSQSPSNKVTEKGKDVELRCDPISGHTALYWYRQSLGQGLEFLIYFQGNSAPDKSGLPSDRFSAERTGGSVSTLTIQRTQQEDSAVYLCASSGYTGAPGGYTFGSGTRLTVV.

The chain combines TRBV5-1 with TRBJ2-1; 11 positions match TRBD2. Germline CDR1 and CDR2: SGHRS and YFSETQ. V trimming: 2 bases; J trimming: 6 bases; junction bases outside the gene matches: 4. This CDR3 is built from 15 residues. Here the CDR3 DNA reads TGCGCCAGCAGCTTAGTAGCGGGGGGGCTCAATGAGCAGTTCTTC. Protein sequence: CASSLVAGGLNEQFF.

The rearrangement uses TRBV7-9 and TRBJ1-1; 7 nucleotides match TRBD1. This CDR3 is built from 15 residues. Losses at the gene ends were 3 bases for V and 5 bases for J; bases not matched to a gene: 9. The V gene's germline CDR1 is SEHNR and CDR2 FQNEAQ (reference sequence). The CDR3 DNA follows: TGTGCCAGCAGCTTCACTAGACAGGGAGGAACTGAAGCTTTCTTT. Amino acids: CASSFTRQGGTEAFF.

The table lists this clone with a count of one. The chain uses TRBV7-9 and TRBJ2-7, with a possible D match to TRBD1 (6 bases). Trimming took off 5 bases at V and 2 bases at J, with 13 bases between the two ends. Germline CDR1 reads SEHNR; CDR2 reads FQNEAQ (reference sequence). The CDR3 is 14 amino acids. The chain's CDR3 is CASSSSQGAYEQYF. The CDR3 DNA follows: TGTGCCAGCAGCAGCTCACAGGGTGCCTACGAGCAGTACTTC. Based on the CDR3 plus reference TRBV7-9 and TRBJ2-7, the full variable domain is DTGVSQNPRHKITKRGQNVTFRCDPISEHNRLYWYRQTLGQGPEFLTYFQNEAQLEKSRLLSDRFSAERPKGSFSTLEIQRTEQGDSAMYLCASSSSQGAYEQYFGPGTRLTVT.

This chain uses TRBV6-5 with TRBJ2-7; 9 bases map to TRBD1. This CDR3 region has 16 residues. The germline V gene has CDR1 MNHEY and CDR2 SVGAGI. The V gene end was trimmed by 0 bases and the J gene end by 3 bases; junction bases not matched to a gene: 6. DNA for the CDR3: TGTGCCAGCAGTTACTCGGAGGGACAGGGTTTCTACGAGCAGTACTTC. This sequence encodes CASSYSEGQGFYEQYF.

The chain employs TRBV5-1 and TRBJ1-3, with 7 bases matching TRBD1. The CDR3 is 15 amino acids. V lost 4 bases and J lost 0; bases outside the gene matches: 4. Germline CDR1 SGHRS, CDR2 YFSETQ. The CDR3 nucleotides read TGCGCCAGCAGCCAGGACAGGAGCTCTGGAAACACCATATATTTT. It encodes CASSQDRSSGNTIYF.

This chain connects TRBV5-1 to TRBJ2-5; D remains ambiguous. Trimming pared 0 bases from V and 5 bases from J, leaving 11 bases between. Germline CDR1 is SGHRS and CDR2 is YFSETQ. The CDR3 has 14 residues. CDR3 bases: TGCGCCAGCAGCTTGGAGTGGGTTGGGGAGACCCAGTACTTC. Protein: CASSLEWVGETQYF.

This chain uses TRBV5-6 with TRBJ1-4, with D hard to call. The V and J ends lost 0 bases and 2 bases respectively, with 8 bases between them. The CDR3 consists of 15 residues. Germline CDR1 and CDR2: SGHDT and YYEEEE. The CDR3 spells CASSLVGLTNEKLFF. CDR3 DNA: TGTGCCAGCAGCTTGGTAGGGCTTACTAATGAAAAACTGTTTTTT.

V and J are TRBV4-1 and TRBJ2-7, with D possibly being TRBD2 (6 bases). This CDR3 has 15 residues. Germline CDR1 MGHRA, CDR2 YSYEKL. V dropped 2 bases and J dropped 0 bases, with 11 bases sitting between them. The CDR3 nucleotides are TGCGCCAGCAGCCAACAGGACTATAGCTCCTACGAGCAGTACTTC. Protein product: CASSQQDYSSYEQYF.

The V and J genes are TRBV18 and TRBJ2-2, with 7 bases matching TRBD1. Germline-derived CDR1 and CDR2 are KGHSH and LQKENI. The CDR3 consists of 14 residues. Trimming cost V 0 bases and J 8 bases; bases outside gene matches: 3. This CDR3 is CASSPPTDRGELFF. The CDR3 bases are TGTGCCAGCTCACCACCCACGGACAGGGGGGAGCTGTTTTTT.

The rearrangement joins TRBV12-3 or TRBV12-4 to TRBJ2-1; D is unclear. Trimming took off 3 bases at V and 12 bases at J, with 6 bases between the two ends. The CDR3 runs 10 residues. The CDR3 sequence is CASSLARQFF. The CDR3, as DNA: TGTGCCAGCAGTTTGGCTCGGCAGTTCTTC.